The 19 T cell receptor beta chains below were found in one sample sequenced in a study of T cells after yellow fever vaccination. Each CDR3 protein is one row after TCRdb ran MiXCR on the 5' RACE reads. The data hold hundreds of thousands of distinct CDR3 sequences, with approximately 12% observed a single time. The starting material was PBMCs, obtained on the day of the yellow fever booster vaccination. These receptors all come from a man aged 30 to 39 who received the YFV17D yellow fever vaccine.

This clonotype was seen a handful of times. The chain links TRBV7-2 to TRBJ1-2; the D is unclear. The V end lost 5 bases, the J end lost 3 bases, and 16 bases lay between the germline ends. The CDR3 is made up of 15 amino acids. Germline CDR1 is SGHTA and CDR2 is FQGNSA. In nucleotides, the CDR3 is TGTGCCAGCAGCCCATCTGGACCGCAGCACTATGGCTACACCTTC. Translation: CASSPSGPQHYGYTF.

The CDR3: CASSLGLEFEQFF. CDR3 DNA: TGTGCCAGCAGTTTAGGACTAGAATTTGAGCAGTTCTTC. The rearrangement uses TRBV12-3 or TRBV12-4 and TRBJ2-1, with D perhaps TRBD2 (6 bases). This CDR3 has 13 residues. V dropped 1 base and J dropped 9 bases, with 10 bases sitting between them.

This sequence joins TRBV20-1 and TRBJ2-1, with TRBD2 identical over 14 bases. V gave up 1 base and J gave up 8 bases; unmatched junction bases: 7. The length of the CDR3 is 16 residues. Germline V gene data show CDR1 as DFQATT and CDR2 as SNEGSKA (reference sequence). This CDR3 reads CSARVVRTSGRYEQFF. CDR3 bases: TGCAGTGCTAGAGTTGTGCGGACTAGCGGGAGGTATGAGCAGTTCTTC.

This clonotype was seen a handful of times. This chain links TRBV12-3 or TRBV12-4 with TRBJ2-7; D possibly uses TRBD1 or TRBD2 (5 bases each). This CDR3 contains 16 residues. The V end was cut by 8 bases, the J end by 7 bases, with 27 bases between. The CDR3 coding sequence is TGTGCCAGCTCCACCGGCCGACAATGGGGGTACAGGGAGCAGTACTTC. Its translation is CASSTGRQWGYREQYF.

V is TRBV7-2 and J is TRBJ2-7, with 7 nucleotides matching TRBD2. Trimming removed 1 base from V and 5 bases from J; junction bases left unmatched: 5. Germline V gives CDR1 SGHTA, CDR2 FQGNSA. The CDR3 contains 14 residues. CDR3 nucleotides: TGTGCCAGCAGCTTAGGCGGGAGCCAGAACGAGCAGTACTTC. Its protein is CASSLGGSQNEQYF.

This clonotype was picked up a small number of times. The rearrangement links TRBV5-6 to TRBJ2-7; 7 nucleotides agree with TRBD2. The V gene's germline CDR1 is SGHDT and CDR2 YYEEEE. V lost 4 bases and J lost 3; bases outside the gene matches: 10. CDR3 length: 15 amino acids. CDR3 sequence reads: CASSPTIGRNYEQYF. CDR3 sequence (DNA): TGTGCCAGCAGCCCTACCATCGGGAGGAACTACGAGCAGTACTTC. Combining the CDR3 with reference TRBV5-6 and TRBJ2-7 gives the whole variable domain DAGVTQSPTHLIKTRGQQVTLRCSPKSGHDTVSWYQQALGQGPQFIFQYYEEEERQRGNFPDRFSGHQFPNYSSELNVNALLLGDSALYLCASSPTIGRNYEQYFGPGTRLTVT.

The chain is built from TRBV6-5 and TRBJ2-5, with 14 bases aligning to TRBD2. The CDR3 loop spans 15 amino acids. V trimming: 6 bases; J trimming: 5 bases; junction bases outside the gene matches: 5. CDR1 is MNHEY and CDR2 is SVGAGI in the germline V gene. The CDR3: CASSLTSGRVETQYF. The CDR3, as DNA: TGTGCCAGCAGCTTGACTAGCGGGAGGGTTGAGACCCAGTACTTC.

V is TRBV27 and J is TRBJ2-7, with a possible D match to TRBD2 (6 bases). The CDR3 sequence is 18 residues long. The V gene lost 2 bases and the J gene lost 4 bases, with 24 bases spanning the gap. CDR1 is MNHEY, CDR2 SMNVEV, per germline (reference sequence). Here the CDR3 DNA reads TGTGCCAGCAGTTTAGGGGCGACTGCGGGGCTCTCGGCTTACGAGCAGTACTTC. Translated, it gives CASSLGATAGLSAYEQYF.

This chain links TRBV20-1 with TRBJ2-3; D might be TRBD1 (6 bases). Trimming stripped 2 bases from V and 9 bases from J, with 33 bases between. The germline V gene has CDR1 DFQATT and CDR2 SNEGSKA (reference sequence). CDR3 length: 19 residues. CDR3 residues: CSARPRGNLRGMPPRTQYF. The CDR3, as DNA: TGCAGTGCTAGACCCCGGGGTAATTTGAGGGGGATGCCTCCGAGGACGCAGTATTTT.

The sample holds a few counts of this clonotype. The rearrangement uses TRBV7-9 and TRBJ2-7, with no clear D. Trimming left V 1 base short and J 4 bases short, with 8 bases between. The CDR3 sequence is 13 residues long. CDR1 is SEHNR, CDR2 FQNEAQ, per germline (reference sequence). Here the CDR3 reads CASSLEAYYEQYF. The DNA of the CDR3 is TGTGCCAGCAGCTTAGAGGCGTATTACGAGCAGTACTTC.

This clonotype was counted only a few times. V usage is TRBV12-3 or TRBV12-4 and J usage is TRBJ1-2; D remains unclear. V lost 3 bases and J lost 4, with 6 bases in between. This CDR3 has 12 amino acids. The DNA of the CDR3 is TGTGCCAGCAGTTTGCTGTCCTATGGCTACACCTTC. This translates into CASSLLSYGYTF.

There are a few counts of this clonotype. The CDR3 region is CASSSGTGIEKLFF. DNA of the CDR3: TGTGCCAGCAGCTCAGGGACAGGGATTGAAAAACTGTTTTTT. The rearrangement joins TRBV28 to TRBJ1-4; 9 bases line up with TRBD1. The CDR3 spans 14 residues. Germline V gene data show CDR1 as MDHEN and CDR2 as SYDVKM. V lost 6 bases to trimming and J lost 7 bases; unmatched junction nucleotides: 6.

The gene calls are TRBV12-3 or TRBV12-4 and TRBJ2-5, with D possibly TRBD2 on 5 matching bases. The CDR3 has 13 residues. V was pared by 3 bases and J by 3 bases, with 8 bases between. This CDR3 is CASSFRREETQYF. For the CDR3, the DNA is TGTGCCAGCAGTTTTCGGCGGGAAGAGACCCAGTACTTC.

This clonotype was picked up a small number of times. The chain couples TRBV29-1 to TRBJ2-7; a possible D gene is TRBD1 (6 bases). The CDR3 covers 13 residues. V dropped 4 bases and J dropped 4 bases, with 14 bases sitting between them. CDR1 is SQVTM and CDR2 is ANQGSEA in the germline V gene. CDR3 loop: CSVVARGTYEQYF. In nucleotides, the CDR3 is TGCAGCGTTGTGGCCAGGGGAACGTACGAGCAGTACTTC.

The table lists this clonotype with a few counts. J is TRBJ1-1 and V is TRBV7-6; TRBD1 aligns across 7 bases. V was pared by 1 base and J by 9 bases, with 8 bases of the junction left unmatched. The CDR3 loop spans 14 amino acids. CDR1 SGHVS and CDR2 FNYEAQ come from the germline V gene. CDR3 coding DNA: TGTGCCAGCAGCTTAGATGTTGGGACAGATAAAGCTTTCTTT. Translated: CASSLDVGTDKAFF.

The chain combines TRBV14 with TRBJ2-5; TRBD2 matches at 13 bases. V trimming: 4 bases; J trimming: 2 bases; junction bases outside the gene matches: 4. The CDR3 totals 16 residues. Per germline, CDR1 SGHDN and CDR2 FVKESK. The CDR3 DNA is TGTGCCAGCAGCCGCCGGACTAGCGGGAGACAAGAGACCCAGTACTTC. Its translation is CASSRRTSGRQETQYF.

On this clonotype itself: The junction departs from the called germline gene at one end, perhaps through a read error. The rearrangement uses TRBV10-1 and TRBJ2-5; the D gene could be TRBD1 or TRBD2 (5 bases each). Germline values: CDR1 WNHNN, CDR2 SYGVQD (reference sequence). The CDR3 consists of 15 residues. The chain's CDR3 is CASSDSDTPRGTLYF. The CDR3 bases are TGCGCCAGCAGTGATTCCGACACTCCTCGTGGGACCCTGTACTTC.

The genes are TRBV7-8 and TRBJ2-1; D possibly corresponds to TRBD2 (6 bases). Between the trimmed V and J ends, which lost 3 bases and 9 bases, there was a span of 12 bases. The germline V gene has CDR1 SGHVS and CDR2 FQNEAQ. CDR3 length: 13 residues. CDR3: CASSLGLVGEQFF. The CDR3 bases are TGTGCCAGCAGCTTGGGACTCGTTGGTGAGCAGTTCTTC.

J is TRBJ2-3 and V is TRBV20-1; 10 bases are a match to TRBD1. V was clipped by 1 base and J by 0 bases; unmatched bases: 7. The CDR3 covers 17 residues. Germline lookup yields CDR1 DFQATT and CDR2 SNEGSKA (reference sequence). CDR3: CSARVYGTGDSTDTQYF. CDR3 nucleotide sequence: TGCAGTGCTAGAGTGTATGGGACAGGGGATAGCACAGATACGCAGTATTTT.